This is a list of T cell receptor beta chains from one sample in a study of Ad26.COV2.S vaccination and SARS-CoV-2 variants. Produced via immunoSEQ multiplex PCR; TCRdb's table is partial and in-frame only. The data hold about 680,000 clones, with 89% observed a single time. This sample comprised peripheral blood, obtained in a trial of Ad26.COV2.S vaccine versus placebo. The receptors here all came from a person aged 18-65 years who received the Ad26.COV2.S COVID-19 vaccine or a placebo. Both conserved end residues are part of each CDR3. The D gene is left open where the match is weak. Expanded clones are given a class, and other clones once, few, many or no size at all.

>TRBJ2-7|-|13|TRBV7-8|-
CASSFSEAYEQYF
TGTGCCAGCAGCTTCAGTGAAGCCTACGAGCAGTACTTC
>TRBJ1-5|-|13|TRBV6-5|few
CASTRGGTAPQHF
TGTGCCAGCACCAGGGGAGGGACGGCGCCCCAGCATTTT
>TRBJ2-3|-|17|TRBV15|-
CATSRDRGFYGTDTQYF
TGTGCCACCAGCAGAGATAGGGGTTTCTATGGCACAGATACGCAGTATTTT
>TRBJ2-7|TRBD2|16|TRBV19|-
CASSKTGTSGSYEQYF
TGTGCCAGTAGTAAAACCGGGACTAGCGGCTCCTACGAGCAGTACTTC
>TRBJ1-6|-|14|TRBV5-5|few
CASSLTDYNSPLHF
TGTGCCAGCAGCTTGACAGACTATAATTCACCCCTCCACTTT
>TRBJ2-4|-|20|TRBV6-2/TRBV6-3|once
CASSYGVGWPTTQAKNIQYF
TGTGCCAGCAGTTACGGCGTCGGGTGGCCAACAACACAAGCCAAAAACATTCAGTACTTC
>TRBJ2-3|-|11|TRBV5-6|-
CASSLGDTQYF
TGTGCCAGCAGCTTAGGTGATACGCAGTATTTT
>TRBJ2-1|TRBD2|20|TRBV4-2|once
CASSQEGLAGGRSSYNEQFF
TGTGCCAGCAGCCAAGAGGGACTAGCGGGGGGTCGGAGCTCCTACAATGAGCAGTTCTTC
>TRBJ2-5|-|15|TRBV7-9|-
CASSLGTFLGDTQYF
TGTGCCAGCAGCTTAGGAACTTTCTTAGGGGACACCCAGTACTTC
>TRBJ1-1|TRBD1|17|TRBV19|-
CASRIPGGGLKNTEAFF
TGTGCCAGTAGAATACCGGGAGGGGGCTTAAAGAACACTGAAGCTTTCTTT
>TRBJ1-1|-|15|TRBV28|-
CASSPRTDLNTEAFF
TGTGCCAGCAGTCCGAGGACAGATTTGAACACTGAAGCTTTCTTT
>TRBJ1-2|-|13|TRBV24-1|-
CATSVGSGNGYTF
TGTGCCACCAGTGTAGGTTCAGGGAATGGCTACACCTTC
>TRBJ2-3|TRBD2|11|TRBV11-1|-
CASSTSGRQYF
TGTGCCAGCAGCACTAGCGGGAGGCAGTATTTT
>TRBJ2-1|TRBD1|16|TRBV13|-
CASSLGTGPPYNEQFF
TGTGCCAGCAGCTTAGGGACAGGGCCCCCCTACAATGAGCAGTTCTTC
>TRBJ2-1|-|15|TRBV3-1/TRBV3-2|-
CASSRSGAVYNEQFF
TGTGCCAGCAGCCGTTCAGGGGCTGTTTACAATGAGCAGTTCTTC
>TRBJ1-2|-|15|TRBV18|-
CASSPTGQHDYGYTF
TGTGCCAGCTCACCGACTGGACAGCACGACTATGGCTACACCTTC
>TRBJ2-5|-|15|TRBV11-2|-
CASSEDLLGGETQYF
TGTGCCAGCAGTGAAGATCTTCTGGGGGGAGAGACCCAGTACTTC
>TRBJ2-2|-|13|TRBV30|-
CAWTGSNTGELFF
TGTGCCTGGACGGGAAGTAACACCGGGGAGCTGTTTTTT
>TRBJ1-2|-|14|TRBV27|-
CASKHSGVIYGYTF
TGTGCCAGCAAGCACTCAGGGGTAATCTATGGCTACACCTTC
>TRBJ2-7|-|13|TRBV3-1/TRBV3-2|-
CASSRLDEGEQYF
TGTGCCAGCAGCCGCCTCGATGAGGGCGAGCAGTACTTC
>TRBJ1-1|-|13|TRBV19|-
CASSIGGVTEAFF
TGTGCCAGTAGTATAGGCGGGGTTACTGAAGCTTTCTTT
>TRBJ2-5|-|11|TRBV5-1|-
CASSSRETQYF
TGCGCCAGCAGCAGTAGAGAGACCCAGTACTTC
>TRBJ2-2|-|14|TRBV3-1/TRBV3-2|-
CASSQEDHTGELFF
TGTGCCAGCAGCCAAGAGGACCACACCGGGGAGCTGTTTTTT
>TRBJ2-2|TRBD2|15|TRBV7-2|-
CASSPQAGGTGELFF
TGTGCCAGCAGCCCTCAGGCGGGGGGGACCGGGGAGCTGTTTTTT
>TRBJ1-1|TRBD1|13|TRBV10-3|-
CAISEGDRGFAFF
TGTGCCATCAGTGAAGGGGACAGGGGGTTTGCTTTCTTT
>TRBJ1-2|-|12|TRBV30|-
CAWEHAGSGYTF
TGTGCCTGGGAACATGCTGGCTCTGGCTACACCTTC
>TRBJ2-7|TRBD1|14|TRBV7-2|-
CASSRGDRPYEQYF
TGTGCCAGCAGCCGTGGGGACAGGCCCTACGAGCAGTACTTC
>TRBJ2-3|-|13|TRBV19|-
CASSNLPTDTQYF
TGTGCCAGTAGTAACCTGCCGACAGATACGCAGTATTTT